This TCR beta chain was identified in a study of cytomegalovirus exposure and HLA in healthy donors. Primers included in the PCR were 60 Vbeta and 13 Jbeta primers. Data came from immunoSEQ multiplex PCR; TCRdb stores just in-frame clones and leaves some out. The table for this sample gives approximately 130,000 clones. The CDR3 runs to 16 residues. Germline CDR1 is ENHRY and CDR2 is SYGVKD. The trim removed 6 bases at V and 5 bases at J, leaving 12 bases unmatched. Source material: PBMCs. J is TRBJ2-1 and V is TRBV10-3, with 8 bases lining up with TRBD1. This clonotype originated in a woman in her fifties or sixties in good health and CMV-seronegative. The CDR3 loop is CAISASPGTGDNEQFF. Here the CDR3 DNA reads TGTGCCATCAGCGCATCCCCCGGGACAGGAGACAATGAGCAGTTCTTC.